This TCR beta chain was found in a study of control samples from healthy donors and cancer patients. The germline gives CDR1 MNHEY, CDR2 SMNVEV (reference sequence). Between the trimmed V and J ends, which lost 7 bases and 8 bases, there was a span of 9 bases. This CDR3 spans 11 amino acids. This table comes from immunoSEQ multiplex PCR, and its TCRdb copy is limited to in-frame clones, with some not included. The sample gives 80,000 or so clones, 85% to 95% of which show up once; under 7.5% is in the top ten. The V and J genes are TRBV27 and TRBJ1-3; D is undetermined. This TCR came from a middle-aged woman in good health. The sample comprised blood. The CDR3 nucleotides read TGTGCCAGCACAGATTGGGACACCATATATTTT. It codes for CASTDWDTIYF.